The present T cell receptor beta chain was sequenced within a study of cytomegalovirus exposure and HLA in healthy donors. This CDR3 spans 15 amino acids. V lost 4 bases and J lost 4, with 16 bases in between. Germline values: CDR1 KGHSH, CDR2 LQKENI. Donors came from a validation cohort of over a hundred subjects, distinct from the first 666-subject cohort. This clone came up once. Libraries were prepared by immunoSEQ multiplex PCR; TCRdb keeps only in-frame clonotypes and omits some of them. In the table there are 150,000 to 200,000 clones, more than 75% of which are singletons. Source material: PBMCs. The chain couples TRBV18 to TRBJ2-5, with TRBD1 as a possible D gene (5 bases). The sequence derives from a man younger than 35 in good health and CMV-seropositive. CDR3 sequence (DNA): TGTGCCAGCTCACTAACGGCAGGGTACGGAGAGACCCAGTACTTC. Its protein product is CASSLTAGYGETQYF.